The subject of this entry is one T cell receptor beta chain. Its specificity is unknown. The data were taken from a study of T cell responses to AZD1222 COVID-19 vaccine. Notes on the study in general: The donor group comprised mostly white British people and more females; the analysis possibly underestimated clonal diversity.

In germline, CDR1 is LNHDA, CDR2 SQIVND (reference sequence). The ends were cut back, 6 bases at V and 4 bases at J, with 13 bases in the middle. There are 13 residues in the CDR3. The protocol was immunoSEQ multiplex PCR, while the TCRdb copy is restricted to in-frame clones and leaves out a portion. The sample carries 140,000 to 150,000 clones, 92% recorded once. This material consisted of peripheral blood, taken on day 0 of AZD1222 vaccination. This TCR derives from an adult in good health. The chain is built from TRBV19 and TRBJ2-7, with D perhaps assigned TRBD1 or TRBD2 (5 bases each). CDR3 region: CASRPGPIYEQYF. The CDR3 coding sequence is TGTGCCAGTAGACCGGGACCTATTTACGAGCAGTACTTC.